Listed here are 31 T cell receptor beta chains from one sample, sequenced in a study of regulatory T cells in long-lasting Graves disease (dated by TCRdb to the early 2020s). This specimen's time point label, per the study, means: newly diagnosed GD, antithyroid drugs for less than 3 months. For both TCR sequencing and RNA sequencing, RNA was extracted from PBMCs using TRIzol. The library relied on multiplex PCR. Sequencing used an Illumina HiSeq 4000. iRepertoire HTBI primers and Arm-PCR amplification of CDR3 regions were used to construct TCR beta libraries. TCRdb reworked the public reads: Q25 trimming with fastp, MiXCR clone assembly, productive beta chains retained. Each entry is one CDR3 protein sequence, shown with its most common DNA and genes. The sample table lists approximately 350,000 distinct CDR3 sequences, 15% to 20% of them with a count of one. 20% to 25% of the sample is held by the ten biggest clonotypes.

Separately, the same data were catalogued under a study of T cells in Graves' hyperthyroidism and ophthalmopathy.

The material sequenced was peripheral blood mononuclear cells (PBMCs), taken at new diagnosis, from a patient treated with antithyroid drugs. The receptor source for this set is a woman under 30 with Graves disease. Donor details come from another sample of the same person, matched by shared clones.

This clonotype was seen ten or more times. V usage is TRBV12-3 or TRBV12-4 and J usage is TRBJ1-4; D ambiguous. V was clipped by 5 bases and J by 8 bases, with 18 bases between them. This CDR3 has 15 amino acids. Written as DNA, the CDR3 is TGTGCCAGCAGTCCGGGCCTCATGTTAAAGGAAAAACTGTTTTTT. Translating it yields CASSPGLMLKEKLFF.

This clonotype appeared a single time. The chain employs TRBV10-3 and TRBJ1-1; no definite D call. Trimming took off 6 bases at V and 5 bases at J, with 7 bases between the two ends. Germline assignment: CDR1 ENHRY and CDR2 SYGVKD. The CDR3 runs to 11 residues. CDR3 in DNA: TGTGCCATCAGCACTCCGACTGAAGCTTTCTTT. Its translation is CAISTPTEAFF.

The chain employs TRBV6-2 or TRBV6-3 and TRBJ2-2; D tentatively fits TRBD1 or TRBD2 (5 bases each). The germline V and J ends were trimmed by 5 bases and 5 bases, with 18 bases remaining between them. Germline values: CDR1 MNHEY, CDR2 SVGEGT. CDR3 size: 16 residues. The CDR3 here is CASSLPGRVGTGELFF. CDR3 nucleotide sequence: TGTGCCAGCAGTCTCCCGGGGCGGGTGGGGACCGGGGAGCTGTTTTTT.

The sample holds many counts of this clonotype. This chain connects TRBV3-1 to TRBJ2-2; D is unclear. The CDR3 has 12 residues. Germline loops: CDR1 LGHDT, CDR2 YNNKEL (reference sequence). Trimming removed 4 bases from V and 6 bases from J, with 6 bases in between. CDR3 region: CASSRWAGELFF. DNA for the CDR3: TGTGCCAGCAGCCGGTGGGCCGGGGAGCTGTTTTTT.

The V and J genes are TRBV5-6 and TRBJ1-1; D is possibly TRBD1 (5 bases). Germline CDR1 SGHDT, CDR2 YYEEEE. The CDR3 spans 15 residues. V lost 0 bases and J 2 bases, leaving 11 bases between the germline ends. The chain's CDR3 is CASSLDRIKNTEAFF. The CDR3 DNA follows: TGTGCCAGCAGCTTGGACAGGATCAAAAACACTGAAGCTTTCTTT.

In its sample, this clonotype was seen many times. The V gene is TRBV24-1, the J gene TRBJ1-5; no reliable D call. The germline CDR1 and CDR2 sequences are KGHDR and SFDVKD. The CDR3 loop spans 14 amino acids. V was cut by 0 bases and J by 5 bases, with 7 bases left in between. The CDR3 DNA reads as TGTGCCACCAGTGATTTGAACAGCTATCAGCCCCAGCATTTT. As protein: CATSDLNSYQPQHF.

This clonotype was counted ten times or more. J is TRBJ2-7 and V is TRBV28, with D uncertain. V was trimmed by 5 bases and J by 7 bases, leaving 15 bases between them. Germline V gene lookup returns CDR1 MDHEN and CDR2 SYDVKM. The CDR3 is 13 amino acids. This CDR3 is CASSPYAGGEQYF. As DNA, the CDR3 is TGTGCCAGCAGTCCCTACGCCGGCGGAGAGCAGTACTTC.

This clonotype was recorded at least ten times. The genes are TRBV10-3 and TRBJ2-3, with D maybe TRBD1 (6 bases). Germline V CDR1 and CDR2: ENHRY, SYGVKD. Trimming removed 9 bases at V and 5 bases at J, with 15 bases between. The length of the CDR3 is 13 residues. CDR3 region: CAIGGGLGDTQYF. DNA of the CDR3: TGTGCCATAGGGGGTGGCCTCGGAGATACGCAGTATTTT.

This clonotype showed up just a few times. The CDR3 coding sequence is TGTGCCACCAGGACCGGGACAGGGTACGATCAGCCCCAGCATTTT. Translated, it gives CATRTGTGYDQPQHF. The chain couples TRBV10-3 to TRBJ1-5; 9 bases are shared with TRBD1. J gave up 5 bases and V 10 bases, and 12 bases lay outside the gene matches. CDR1 and CDR2 (germline): ENHRY, SYGVKD. The CDR3 is made up of 15 amino acids.

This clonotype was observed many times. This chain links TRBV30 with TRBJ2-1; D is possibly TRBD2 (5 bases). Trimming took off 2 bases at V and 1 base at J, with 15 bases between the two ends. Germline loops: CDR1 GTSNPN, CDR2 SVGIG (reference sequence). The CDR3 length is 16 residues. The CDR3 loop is CAWSWMQRQSYNEQFF. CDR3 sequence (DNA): TGTGCCTGGAGTTGGATGCAGCGGCAATCCTACAATGAGCAGTTCTTC.

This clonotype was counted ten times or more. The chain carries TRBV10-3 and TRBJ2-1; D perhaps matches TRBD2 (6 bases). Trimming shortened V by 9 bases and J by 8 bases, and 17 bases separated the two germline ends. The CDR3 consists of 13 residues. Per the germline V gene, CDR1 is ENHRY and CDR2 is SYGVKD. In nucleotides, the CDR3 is TGTGCCATTGAGGACTACCAGAACCATGAGCAGTTCTTC. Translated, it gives CAIEDYQNHEQFF.

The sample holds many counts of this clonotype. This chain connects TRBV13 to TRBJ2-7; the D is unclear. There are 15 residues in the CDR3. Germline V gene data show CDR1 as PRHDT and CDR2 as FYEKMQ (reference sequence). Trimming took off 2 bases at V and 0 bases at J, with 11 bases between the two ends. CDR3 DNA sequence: TGTGCCAGCAGCTTACGGGTTTTAAGCTCCTACGAGCAGTACTTC. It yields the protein CASSLRVLSSYEQYF.

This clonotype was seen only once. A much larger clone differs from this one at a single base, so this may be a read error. This CDR3 reads CASIYSGGDSNQPRHF. The CDR3 bases are TGTGCCAGCATCTACTCAGGTGGGGATAGCAATCAGCCCCGGCATTTT. The J gene is TRBJ1-5, the V gene TRBV28; no reliable D call. Per germline, CDR1 MDHEN and CDR2 SYDVKM. The CDR3 loop spans 16 amino acids.

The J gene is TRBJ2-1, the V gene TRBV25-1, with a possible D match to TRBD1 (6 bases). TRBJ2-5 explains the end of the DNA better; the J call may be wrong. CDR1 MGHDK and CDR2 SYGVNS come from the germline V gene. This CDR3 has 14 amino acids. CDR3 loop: CASNLQGRDETQYF. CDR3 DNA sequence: TGTGCCAGCAATCTACAGGGTCGGGATGAGACCCAGTACTTC.

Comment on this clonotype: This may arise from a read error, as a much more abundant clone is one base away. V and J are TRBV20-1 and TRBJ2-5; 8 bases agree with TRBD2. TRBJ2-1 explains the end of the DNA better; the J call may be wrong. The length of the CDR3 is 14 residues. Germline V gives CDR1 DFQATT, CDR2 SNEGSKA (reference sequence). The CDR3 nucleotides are TGCAGTGCTAGAGGGACTAGCCGCTACAATGAGCAGTTCTTC. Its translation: CSARGTSRYNEQFF.

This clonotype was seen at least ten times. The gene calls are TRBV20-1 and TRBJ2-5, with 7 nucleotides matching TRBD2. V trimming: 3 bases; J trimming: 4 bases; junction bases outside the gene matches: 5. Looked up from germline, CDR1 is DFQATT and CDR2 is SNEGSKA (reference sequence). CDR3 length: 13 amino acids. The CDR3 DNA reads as TGCAGTGCTAGCAATCCGGGGGGAGAGACCCAGTACTTC. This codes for CSASNPGGETQYF.

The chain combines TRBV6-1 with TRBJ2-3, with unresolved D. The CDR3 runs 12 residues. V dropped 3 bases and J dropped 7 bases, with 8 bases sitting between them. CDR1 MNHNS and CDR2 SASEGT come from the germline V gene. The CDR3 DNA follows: TGTGCCAGCAGTGAGGACGGAAATACGCAGTATTTT. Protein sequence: CASSEDGNTQYF.

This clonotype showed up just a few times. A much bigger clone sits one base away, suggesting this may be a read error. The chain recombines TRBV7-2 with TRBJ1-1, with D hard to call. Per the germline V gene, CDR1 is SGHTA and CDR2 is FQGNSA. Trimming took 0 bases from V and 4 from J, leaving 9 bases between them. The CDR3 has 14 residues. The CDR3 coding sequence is TGTGCCAGCAGCTTAGCCAACTTTGGCACTGAAGCTTTCTTT. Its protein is CASSLANFGTEAFF.

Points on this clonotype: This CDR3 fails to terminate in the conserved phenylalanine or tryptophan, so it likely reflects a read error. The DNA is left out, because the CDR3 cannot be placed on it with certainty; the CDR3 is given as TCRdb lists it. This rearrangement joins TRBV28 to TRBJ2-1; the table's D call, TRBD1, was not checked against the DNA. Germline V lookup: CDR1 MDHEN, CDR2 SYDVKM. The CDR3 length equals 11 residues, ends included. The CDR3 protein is CASSLSYPGAG.

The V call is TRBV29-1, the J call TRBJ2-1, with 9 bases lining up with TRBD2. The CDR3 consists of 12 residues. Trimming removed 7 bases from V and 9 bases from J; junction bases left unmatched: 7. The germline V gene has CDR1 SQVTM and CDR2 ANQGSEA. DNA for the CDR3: TGCAGCGGCCGAGCGGGAGGCCGTGAGCAGTTCTTC. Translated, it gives CSGRAGGREQFF.

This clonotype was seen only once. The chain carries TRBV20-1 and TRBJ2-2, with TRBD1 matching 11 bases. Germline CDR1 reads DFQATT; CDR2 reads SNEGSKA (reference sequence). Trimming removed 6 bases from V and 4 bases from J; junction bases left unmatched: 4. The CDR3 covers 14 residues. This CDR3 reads CSAPGTGGTGELFF. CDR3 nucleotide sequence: TGCAGTGCCCCCGGGACAGGGGGCACCGGGGAGCTGTTTTTT.

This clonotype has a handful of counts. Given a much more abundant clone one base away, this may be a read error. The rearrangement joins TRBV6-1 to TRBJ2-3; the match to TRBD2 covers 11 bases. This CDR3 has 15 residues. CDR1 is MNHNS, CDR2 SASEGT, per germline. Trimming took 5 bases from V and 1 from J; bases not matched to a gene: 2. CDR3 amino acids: CASSQLAGGTDTQYF. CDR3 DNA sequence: TGTGCCAGCAGTCAACTAGCGGGGGGCACAGATACGCAGTATTTT.

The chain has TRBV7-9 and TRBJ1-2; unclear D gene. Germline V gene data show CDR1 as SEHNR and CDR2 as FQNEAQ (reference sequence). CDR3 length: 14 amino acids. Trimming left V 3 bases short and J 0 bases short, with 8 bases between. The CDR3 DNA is TGTGCCAGCAGCTTGTCTCTTTCTAACTATGGCTACACCTTC. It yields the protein CASSLSLSNYGYTF.

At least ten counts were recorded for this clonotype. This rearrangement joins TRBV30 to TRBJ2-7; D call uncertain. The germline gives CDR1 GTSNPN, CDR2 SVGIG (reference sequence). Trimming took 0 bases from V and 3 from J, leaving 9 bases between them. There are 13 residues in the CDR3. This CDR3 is CAWSVASIYEQYF. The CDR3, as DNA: TGTGCCTGGAGTGTAGCCAGTATCTACGAGCAGTACTTC.

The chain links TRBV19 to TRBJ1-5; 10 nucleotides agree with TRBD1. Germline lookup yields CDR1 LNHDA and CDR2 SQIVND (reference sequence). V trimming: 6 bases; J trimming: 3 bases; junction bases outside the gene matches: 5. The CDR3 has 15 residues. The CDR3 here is CASSRDRGVNQPQHF. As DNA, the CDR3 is TGTGCCAGTAGCCGGGACAGGGGCGTCAATCAGCCCCAGCATTTT.

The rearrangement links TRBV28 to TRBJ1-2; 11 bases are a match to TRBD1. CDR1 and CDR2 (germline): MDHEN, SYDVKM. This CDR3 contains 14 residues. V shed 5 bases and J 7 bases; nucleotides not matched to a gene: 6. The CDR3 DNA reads TGTGCCAGCAGTCCGCTCGGGACAGGGGGTGGCTACACCTTC. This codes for CASSPLGTGGGYTF.

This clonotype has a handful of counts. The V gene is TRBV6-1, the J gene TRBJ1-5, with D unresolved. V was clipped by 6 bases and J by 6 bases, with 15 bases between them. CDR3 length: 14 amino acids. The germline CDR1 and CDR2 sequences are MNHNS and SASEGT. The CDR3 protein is CASRPTAPRQPQHF. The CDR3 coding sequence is TGTGCCAGCAGACCAACCGCCCCACGTCAGCCCCAGCATTTT.

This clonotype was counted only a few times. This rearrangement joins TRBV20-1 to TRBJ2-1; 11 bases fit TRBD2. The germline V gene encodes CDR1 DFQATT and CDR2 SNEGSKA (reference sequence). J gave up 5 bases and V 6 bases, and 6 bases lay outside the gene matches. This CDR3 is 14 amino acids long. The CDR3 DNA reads TGCAGTGCCCCCAAACTAGCGGGAGACAATGAGCAGTTCTTC. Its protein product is CSAPKLAGDNEQFF.

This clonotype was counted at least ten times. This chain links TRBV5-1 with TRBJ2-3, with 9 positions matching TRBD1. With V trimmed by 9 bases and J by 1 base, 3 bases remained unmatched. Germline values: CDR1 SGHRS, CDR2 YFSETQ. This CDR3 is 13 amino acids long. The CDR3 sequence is CATRTGGTDTQYF. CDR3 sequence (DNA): TGCGCCACGAGGACAGGGGGCACAGATACGCAGTATTTT.

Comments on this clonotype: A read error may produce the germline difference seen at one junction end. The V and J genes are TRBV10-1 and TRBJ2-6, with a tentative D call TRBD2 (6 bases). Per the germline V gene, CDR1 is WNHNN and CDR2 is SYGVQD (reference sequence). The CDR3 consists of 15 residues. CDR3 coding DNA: TGCGCCAGCAGTGAAACGGGAGACGGGGCCATCGTCCTGACTTTC. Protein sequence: CASSETGDGAIVLTF.

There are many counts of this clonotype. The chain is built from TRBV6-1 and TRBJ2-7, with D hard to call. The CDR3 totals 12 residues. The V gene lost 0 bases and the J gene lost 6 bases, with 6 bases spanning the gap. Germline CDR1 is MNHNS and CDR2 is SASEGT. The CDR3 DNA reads TGTGCCAGCAGTGAAGCGTTGGCCGAGCAGTACTTC. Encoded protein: CASSEALAEQYF.